This TCR beta chain was captured in a study of CD4+ T cells in melanoma. The method was immunoSEQ multiplex PCR; TCRdb's version includes in-frame clones alone and lacks a portion of them. Here the sample spans about 140,000 clones, 80% to 95% being singletons. Trimming shortened V by 3 bases and J by 11 bases, and 13 bases separated the two germline ends. Per germline, CDR1 SGHTA and CDR2 FQGNSA. The CDR3 loop spans 12 amino acids. This clone has only a few counts. Its antigen remains unidentified. Study-level results: Reportedly, melanoma neoantigen-specific CD4+ T cells showed varied differentiation states. CD8+ T cell, macrophage and B cell function reportedly correlated with neoantigen-specific CD4+ T cells.

This clonotype was obtained from a human donor with melanoma. This chain connects TRBV7-2 to TRBJ1-1; no firm D call. This CDR3 reads CASSLGKVAAFF. In DNA, the CDR3 is TGTGCCAGCAGCTTGGGTAAGGTCGCGGCTTTCTTT. Variable domain in full (rest from reference TRBV7-2 and TRBJ1-1): GAGVSQSPSNKVTEKGKDVELRCDPISGHTALYWYRQSLGQGLEFLIYFQGNSAPDKSGLPSDRFSAERTGGSVSTLTIQRTQQEDSAVYLCASSLGKVAAFFGQGTRLTVV.